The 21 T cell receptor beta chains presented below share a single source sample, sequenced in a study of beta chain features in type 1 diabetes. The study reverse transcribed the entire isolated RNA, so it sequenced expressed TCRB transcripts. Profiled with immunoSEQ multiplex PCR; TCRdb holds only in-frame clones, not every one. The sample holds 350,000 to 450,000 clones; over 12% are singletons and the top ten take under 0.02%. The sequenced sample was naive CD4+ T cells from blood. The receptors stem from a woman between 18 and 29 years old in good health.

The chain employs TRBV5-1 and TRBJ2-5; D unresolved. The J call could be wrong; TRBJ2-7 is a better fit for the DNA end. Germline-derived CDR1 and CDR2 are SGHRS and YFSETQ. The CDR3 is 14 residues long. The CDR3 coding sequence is TGCGCCAGCAGCTTGGAACAGATACTCGACGAGCAGTACTTC. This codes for CASSLEQILDEQYF.

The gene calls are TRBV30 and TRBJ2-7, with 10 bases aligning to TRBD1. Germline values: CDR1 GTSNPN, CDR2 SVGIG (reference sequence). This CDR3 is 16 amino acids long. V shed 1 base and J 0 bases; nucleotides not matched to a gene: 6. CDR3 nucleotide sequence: TGTGCCTGGAGTGGTAACCGGGACAGGGGCTCCTACGAGCAGTACTTC. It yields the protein CAWSGNRDRGSYEQYF. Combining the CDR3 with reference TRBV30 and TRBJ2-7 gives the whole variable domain SQTIHQWPATLVQPVGSPLSLECTVEGTSNPNLYWYRQAAGRGLQLLFYSVGIGQISSEVPQNLSASRPQDRQFILSSKKLLLSDSGFYLCAWSGNRDRGSYEQYFGPGTRLTVT.

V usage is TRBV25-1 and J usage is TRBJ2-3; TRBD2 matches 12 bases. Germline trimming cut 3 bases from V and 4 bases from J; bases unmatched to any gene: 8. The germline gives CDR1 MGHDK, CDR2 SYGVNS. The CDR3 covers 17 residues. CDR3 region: CASSDTSGRRGADTQYF. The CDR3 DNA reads TGTGCCAGCAGTGATACTAGCGGGAGGAGGGGGGCAGATACGCAGTATTTT.

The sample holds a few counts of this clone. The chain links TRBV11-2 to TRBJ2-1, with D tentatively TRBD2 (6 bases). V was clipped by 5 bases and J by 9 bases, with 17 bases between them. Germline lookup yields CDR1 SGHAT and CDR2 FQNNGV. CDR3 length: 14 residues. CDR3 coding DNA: TGTGCCAGCAGCGCCGCAAGACTAGTTGGTGAGCAGTTCTTC. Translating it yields CASSAARLVGEQFF.

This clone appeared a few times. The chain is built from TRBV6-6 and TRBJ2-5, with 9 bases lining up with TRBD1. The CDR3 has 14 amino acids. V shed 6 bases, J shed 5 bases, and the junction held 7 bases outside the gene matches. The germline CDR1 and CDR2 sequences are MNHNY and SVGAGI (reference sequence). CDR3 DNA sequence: TGTGCCAGCAGCACGGACAGGGGATTGGAGACCCAGTACTTC. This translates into CASSTDRGLETQYF.

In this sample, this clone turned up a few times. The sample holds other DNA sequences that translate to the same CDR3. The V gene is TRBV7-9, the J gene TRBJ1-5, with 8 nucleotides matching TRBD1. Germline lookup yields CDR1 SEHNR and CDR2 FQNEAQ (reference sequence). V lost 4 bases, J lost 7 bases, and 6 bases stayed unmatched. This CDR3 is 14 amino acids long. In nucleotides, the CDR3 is TGTGCCAGCAGCTCTCAGGGGGCTGGGCAGCCCCAGCATTTT. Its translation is CASSSQGAGQPQHF.

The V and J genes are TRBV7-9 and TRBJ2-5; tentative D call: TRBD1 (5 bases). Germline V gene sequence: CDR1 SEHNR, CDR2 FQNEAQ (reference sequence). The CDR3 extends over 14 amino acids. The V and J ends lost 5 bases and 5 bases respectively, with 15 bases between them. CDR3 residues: CASSQGFLGETQYF. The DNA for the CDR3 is TGTGCCAGCAGCCAGGGTTTTCTGGGGGAGACCCAGTACTTC. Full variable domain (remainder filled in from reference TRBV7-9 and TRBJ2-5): DTGVSQNPRHKITKRGQNVTFRCDPISEHNRLYWYRQTLGQGPEFLTYFQNEAQLEKSRLLSDRFSAERPKGSFSTLEIQRTEQGDSAMYLCASSQGFLGETQYFGPGTRLLVL.

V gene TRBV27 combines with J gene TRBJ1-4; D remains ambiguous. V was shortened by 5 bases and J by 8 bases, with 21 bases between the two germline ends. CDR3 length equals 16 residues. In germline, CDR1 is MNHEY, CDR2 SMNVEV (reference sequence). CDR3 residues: CASSPQTSTGREKLFF. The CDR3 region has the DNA TGTGCCAGCAGTCCTCAGACATCAACCGGGAGGGAAAAACTGTTTTTT.

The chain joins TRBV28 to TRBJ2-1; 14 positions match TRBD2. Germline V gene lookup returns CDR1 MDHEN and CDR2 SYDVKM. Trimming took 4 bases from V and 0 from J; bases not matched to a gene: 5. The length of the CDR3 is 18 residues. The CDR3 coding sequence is TGTGCCAGCAGTTCCTCCGGGACTAGCGGGGGCTCCTACAATGAGCAGTTCTTC. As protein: CASSSSGTSGGSYNEQFF. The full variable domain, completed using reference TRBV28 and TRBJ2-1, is DVKVTQSSRYLVKRTGEKVFLECVQDMDHENMFWYRQDPGLGLRLIYFSYDVKMKEKGDIPEGYSVSREKKERFSLILESASTNQTSMYLCASSSSGTSGGSYNEQFFGPGTRLTVL.

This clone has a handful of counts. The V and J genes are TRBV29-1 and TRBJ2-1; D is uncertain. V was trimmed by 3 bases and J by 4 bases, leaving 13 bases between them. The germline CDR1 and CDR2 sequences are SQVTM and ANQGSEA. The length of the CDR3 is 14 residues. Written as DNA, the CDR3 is TGCAGCGTTGACCTATTATGGGCATACAATGAGCAGTTCTTC. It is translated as CSVDLLWAYNEQFF.

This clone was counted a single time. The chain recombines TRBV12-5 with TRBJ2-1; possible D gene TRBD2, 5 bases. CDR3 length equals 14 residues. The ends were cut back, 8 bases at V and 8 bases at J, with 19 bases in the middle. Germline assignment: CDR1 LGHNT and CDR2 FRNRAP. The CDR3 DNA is TGTGCTAGTCGTTCGGCGGGTGCCGGCGATGAGCAGTTCTTC. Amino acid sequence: CASRSAGAGDEQFF.

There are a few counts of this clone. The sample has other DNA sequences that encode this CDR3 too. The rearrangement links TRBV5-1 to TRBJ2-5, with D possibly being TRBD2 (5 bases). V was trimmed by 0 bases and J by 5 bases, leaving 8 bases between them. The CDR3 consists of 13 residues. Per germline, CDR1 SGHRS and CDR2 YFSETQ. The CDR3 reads CASSLGGGETQYF. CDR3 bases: TGCGCCAGCAGCTTGGGTGGAGGCGAGACCCAGTACTTC.

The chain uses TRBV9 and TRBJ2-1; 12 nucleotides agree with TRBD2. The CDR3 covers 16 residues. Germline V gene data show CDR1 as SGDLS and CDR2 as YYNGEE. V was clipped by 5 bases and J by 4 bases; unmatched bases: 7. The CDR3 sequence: CASSARLAGVYNEQFF. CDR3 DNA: TGTGCCAGCAGTGCAAGACTAGCGGGAGTGTACAATGAGCAGTTCTTC.

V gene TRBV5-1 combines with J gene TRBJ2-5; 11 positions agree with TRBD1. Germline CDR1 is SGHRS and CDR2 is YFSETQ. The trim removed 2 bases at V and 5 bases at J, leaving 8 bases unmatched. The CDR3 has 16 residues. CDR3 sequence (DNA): TGCGCCAGCAGCTTCGGGACAGGGGGACCTCGGGAGACCCAGTACTTC. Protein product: CASSFGTGGPRETQYF.

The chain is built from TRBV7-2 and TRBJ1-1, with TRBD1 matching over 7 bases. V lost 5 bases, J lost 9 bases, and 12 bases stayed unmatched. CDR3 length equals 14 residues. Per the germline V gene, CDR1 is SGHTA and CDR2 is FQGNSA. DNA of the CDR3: TGTGCCAGCAGCCTACTCGACAGGGACTCTCAAGCTTTCTTT. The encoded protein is CASSLLDRDSQAFF.

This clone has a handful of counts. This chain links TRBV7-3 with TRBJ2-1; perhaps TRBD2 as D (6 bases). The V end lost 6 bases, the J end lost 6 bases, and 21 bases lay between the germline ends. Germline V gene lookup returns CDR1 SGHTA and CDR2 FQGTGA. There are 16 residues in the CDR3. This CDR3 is CASRETGTASRNEQFF. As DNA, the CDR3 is TGTGCCAGCAGGGAAACCGGGACTGCGTCCCGCAATGAGCAGTTCTTC.

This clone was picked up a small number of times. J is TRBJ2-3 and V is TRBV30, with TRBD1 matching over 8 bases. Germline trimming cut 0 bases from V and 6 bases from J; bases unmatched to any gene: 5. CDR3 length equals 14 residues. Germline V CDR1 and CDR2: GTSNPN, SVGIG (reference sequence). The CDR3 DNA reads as TGTGCCTGGAGTGTGGGACAGGTCGGGGATACGCAGTATTTT. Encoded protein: CAWSVGQVGDTQYF.

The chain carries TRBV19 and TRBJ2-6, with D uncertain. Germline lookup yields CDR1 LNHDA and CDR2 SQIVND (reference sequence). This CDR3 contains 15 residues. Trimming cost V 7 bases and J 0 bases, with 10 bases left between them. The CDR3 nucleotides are TGTGCCAGTACTGACGACATCTCTGGGGCCAACGTCCTGACTTTC. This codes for CASTDDISGANVLTF.

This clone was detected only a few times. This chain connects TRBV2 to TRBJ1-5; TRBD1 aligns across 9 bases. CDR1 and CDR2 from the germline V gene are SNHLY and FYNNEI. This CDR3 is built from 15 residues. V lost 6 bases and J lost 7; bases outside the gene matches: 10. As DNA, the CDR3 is TGTGCCAGCAGGATTCTGGACAGGGGAGGGCAGCCCCAGCATTTT. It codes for CASRILDRGGQPQHF.

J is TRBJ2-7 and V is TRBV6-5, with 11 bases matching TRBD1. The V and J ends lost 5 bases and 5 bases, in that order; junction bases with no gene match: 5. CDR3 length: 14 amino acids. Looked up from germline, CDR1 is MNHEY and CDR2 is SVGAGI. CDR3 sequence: CASSTRTGGNEQYF. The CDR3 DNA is TGTGCCAGCAGTACCCGGACAGGGGGCAACGAGCAGTACTTC.

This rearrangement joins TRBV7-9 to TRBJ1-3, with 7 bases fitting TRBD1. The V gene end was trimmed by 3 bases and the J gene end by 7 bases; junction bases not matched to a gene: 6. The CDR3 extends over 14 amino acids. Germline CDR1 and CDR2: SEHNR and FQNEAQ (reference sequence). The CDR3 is CASSFAQGPNTIYF. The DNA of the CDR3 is TGTGCCAGCAGCTTCGCACAGGGGCCGAACACCATATATTTT.